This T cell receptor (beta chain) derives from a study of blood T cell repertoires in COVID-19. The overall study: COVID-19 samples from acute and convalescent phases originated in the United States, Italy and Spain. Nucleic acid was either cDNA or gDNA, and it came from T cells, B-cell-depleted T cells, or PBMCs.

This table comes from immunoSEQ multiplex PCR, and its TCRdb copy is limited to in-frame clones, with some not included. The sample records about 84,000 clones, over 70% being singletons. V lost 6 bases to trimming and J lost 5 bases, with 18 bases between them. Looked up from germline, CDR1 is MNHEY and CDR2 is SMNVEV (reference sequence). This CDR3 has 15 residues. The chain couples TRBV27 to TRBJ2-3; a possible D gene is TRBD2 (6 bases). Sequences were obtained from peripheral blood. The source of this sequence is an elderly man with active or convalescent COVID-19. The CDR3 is CASSRVVWGGDTQYF. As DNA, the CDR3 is TGTGCCAGCAGCCGGGTCGTTTGGGGAGGAGATACGCAGTATTTT.